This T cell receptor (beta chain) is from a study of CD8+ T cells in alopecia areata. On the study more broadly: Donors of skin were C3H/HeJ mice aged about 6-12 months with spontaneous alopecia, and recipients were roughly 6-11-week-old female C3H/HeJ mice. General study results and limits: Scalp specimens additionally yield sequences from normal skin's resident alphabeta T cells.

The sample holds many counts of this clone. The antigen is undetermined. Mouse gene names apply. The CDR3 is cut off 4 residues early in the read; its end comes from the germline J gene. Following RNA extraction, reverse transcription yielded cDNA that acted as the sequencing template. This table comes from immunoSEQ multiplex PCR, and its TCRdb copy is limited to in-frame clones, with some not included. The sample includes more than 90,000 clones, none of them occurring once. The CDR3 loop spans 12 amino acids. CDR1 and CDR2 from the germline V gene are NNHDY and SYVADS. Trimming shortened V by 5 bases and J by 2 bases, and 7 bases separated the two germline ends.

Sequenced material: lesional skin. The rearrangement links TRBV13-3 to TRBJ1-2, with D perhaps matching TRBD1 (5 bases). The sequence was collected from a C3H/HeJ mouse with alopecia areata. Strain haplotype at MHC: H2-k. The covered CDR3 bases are TGTGCCAGCAGCCAGGGCAACTCC. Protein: CASSQGNS. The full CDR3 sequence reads CASSQGNSDYTF.